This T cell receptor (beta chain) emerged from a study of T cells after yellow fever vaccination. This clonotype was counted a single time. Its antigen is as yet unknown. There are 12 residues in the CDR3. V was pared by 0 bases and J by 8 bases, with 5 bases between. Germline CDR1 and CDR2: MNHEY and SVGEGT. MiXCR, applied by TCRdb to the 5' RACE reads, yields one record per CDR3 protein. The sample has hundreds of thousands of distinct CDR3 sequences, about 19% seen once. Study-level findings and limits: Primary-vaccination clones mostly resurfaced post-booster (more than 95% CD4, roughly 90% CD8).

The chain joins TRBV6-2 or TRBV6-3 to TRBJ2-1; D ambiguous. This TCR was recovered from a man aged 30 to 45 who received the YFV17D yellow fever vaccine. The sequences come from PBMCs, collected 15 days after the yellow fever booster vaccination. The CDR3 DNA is TGTGCCAGCAGTTACTCCGCCGATGAGCAGTTCTTC. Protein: CASSYSADEQFF.